In this sample, the clone carrying this T cell receptor beta chain turned up a few times. The antigen is undetermined. This record comes from a study of blood T cells in healthy people across ages. Points from the study as a whole: Across the age range, TCR beta diversity per million T cells fell in a roughly linear way.

Using a J-beta primer mix together with a sample-barcoded 5' primer, a second PCR was run for about 7 to 12 cycles. TCRdb passed the 5' RACE reads through MiXCR, listing each CDR3 protein once. The sample yields under 700,000 distinct CDR3 sequences, less than 25% seen once. The germline V gene has CDR1 MRHNA and CDR2 SNTAGT. The length of the CDR3 is 14 residues. The same data also contributed to another study, on T cells of mothers and their children.

This rearrangement joins TRBV6-4 to TRBJ2-5; 9 bases match TRBD1. Matching the DNA end better, TRBJ2-7 makes the J call doubtful. The sample comprised blood. The sequence derives from a boy younger than 18 in good health. CDR3 loop: CARISGTGIHEQYF. The CDR3, as DNA: TGTGCCAGGATTTCCGGGACAGGGATCCACGAGCAGTACTTC.